A single sample gave rise to the 3 T cell receptor beta chains below, sequenced in a study of T-cell reconstitution after alpha-beta-depleted transplantation in children. It was with unique molecular identifiers that the TCRbeta library was prepared. TCRdb re-analysed the PCR reads in MiXCR, keeping a single row per CDR3 protein. The sample lists fewer than 700,000 distinct CDR3 sequences, 10% to 15% occurring once. This specimen consisted of PBMCs, mostly from graft donor cells, obtained 360 days after TCRalphabeta/CD19-depleted stem cell transplant. These receptor sequences come from a male patient between 10 and 17 years old who had a stem cell transplant for acute myeloid leukemia, so the T cells may come from the graft donor.

The chain has TRBV20-1 and TRBJ1-6; D is possibly TRBD1 (5 bases). The CDR3 sequence is 17 residues long. Per germline, CDR1 DFQATT and CDR2 SNEGSKA (reference sequence). V gave up 0 bases and J gave up 0 bases, with 12 bases separating them. The chain's CDR3 is CSARDLGASSYNSPLHF. As DNA, the CDR3 is TGCAGTGCTAGAGATCTCGGGGCAAGCTCCTATAATTCACCCCTCCACTTT.

The gene calls are TRBV29-1 and TRBJ2-7; 7 nucleotides match TRBD1. The V gene end was trimmed by 5 bases and the J gene end by 2 bases; junction bases not matched to a gene: 6. The germline V gene has CDR1 SQVTM and CDR2 ANQGSEA. The length of the CDR3 is 13 residues. The CDR3 sequence: CSVSDRVTYEQYF. CDR3 nucleotide sequence: TGCAGCGTTAGTGACAGGGTTACCTACGAGCAGTACTTC.

The rearrangement uses TRBV29-1 and TRBJ2-7; 8 bases match TRBD1. The CDR3 runs to 13 residues. Germline assignment: CDR1 SQVTM and CDR2 ANQGSEA. V lost 6 bases and J lost 2; bases outside the gene matches: 6. The CDR3 DNA is TGCAGCGTGAACGACAGGGGACCCTACGAGCAGTACTTC. Residues: CSVNDRGPYEQYF.